A single sample is the source of the 15 T cell receptor beta chains below, sequenced in a study of cytomegalovirus exposure and HLA in healthy donors. 60 Vbeta and 13 Jbeta primers were used in PCR. Profiling relied on immunoSEQ multiplex PCR, and the TCRdb table lists in-frame clones only, not all of them. In the table there are 120,000 to 150,000 clones, 73% of which are singletons. Sequenced: PBMCs. Receptors were obtained from a woman aged 40-49 years in good health and CMV-seronegative.

The rearrangement links TRBV27 to TRBJ2-1; TRBD1 matches at 7 bases. V lost 2 bases to trimming and J lost 9 bases; unmatched junction nucleotides: 10. This CDR3 is 15 amino acids long. Germline CDR1 and CDR2: MNHEY and SMNVEV (reference sequence). CDR3 sequence: CASSLITGTVSEQFF. CDR3 bases: TGTGCCAGCAGTTTAATAACCGGGACAGTTAGTGAGCAGTTCTTC.

CDR3 loop: CASSPQLAGGRNTEAFF. CDR3 nucleotides: TGTGCCAGCTCACCACAGCTGGCAGGGGGGCGGAACACTGAAGCTTTCTTT. The J gene is TRBJ1-1, the V gene TRBV18, with 7 bases aligning to TRBD1. This CDR3 comprises 17 residues. Germline V gene sequence: CDR1 KGHSH, CDR2 LQKENI. V lost 1 base, J lost 1 base, and 9 bases stayed unmatched.

The table lists this clone with a count of one. The chain joins TRBV28 to TRBJ1-5; D remains unclear. V was clipped by 3 bases and J by 5 bases, with 11 bases between them. Germline values: CDR1 MDHEN, CDR2 SYDVKM. This CDR3 region has 14 residues. DNA of the CDR3: TGTGCCAGCAGTTTGGTAGGGAGGGATCAGCCCCAGCATTTT. It is translated as CASSLVGRDQPQHF.

The gene calls are TRBV4-1 and TRBJ2-7; 8 positions match TRBD1. CDR1 is MGHRA, CDR2 YSYEKL, per germline. CDR3 length: 15 residues. Trimming took 2 bases from V and 0 from J; bases not matched to a gene: 3. In DNA form, the CDR3 reads TGCGCCAGCAGCCAAAGGACAGGGAACTCCTACGAGCAGTACTTC. Its translation: CASSQRTGNSYEQYF.

This clone occurred once. This chain links TRBV5-1 with TRBJ2-3, with 10 bases lining up with TRBD2. CDR3 size: 16 residues. Looked up from germline, CDR1 is SGHRS and CDR2 is YFSETQ. V lost 3 bases and J lost 2; bases outside the gene matches: 6. The CDR3 region has the DNA TGCGCCAGCAGCTACTCTAGCGGGGGAAACACAGATACGCAGTATTTT. Translation gives CASSYSSGGNTDTQYF.

The CDR3 DNA sequence: TGCGCCAGCAGCTTGGCCAGTATAGATACGCAGTATTTT. Translated: CASSLASIDTQYF. The chain links TRBV5-1 to TRBJ2-3, with D uncertain. V lost 0 bases and J lost 5, with 7 bases in between. Germline CDR1 and CDR2: SGHRS and YFSETQ. The CDR3 has 13 amino acids.

The chain combines TRBV27 with TRBJ1-2; no firm D call. Germline V gene lookup returns CDR1 MNHEY and CDR2 SMNVEV (reference sequence). Trimming took off 5 bases at V and 4 bases at J, with 14 bases between the two ends. The CDR3 is 14 amino acids. CDR3 loop: CASSPRRESYGYTF. The CDR3 region has the DNA TGTGCCAGCAGTCCGAGGAGGGAGAGCTATGGCTACACCTTC.

The chain joins TRBV6-6 to TRBJ1-4, with D tentatively TRBD1 (5 bases). Trimming took off 8 bases at V and 7 bases at J, with 14 bases between the two ends. Per germline, CDR1 MNHNY and CDR2 SVGAGI (reference sequence). The CDR3 consists of 13 residues. CDR3 amino acids: CASYGREGEKLFF. The CDR3 region has the DNA TGTGCCAGCTACGGCAGGGAGGGTGAAAAACTGTTTTTT.

The count of this clone is one. V and J are TRBV2 and TRBJ1-2, with D unresolved. Germline V gene sequence: CDR1 SNHLY, CDR2 FYNNEI. The CDR3 totals 13 residues. V dropped 4 bases and J dropped 8 bases, with 14 bases sitting between them. CDR3: CASSVDTTGGYTF. The CDR3 nucleotides are TGTGCCAGCAGTGTTGATACTACCGGCGGCTACACCTTC.

V and J are TRBV11-2 and TRBJ2-5, with D maybe TRBD2 (5 bases). Germline CDR1 is SGHAT and CDR2 is FQNNGV. With 5 bases removed from V and 5 bases from J, the gap between germline ends came to 18 bases. The CDR3 loop spans 15 amino acids. Here the CDR3 DNA reads TGTGCCAGCAGCGCGGCATCCTCCGGGGTGGAGACCCAGTACTTC. Translating gives CASSAASSGVETQYF.

This chain connects TRBV19 to TRBJ2-7; D is uncertain. In germline, CDR1 is LNHDA, CDR2 SQIVND (reference sequence). The CDR3 consists of 13 residues. V was cut by 3 bases and J by 1 base, with 7 bases left in between. DNA for the CDR3: TGTGCCAGTAGTATCGCGGCGTCCTACGAGCAGTACGTC. Translated: CASSIAASYEQYV.

The genes are TRBV28 and TRBJ2-2; D is possibly TRBD2 (6 bases). CDR1 is MDHEN, CDR2 SYDVKM, per germline. The CDR3 runs to 14 residues. Trimming stripped 8 bases from V and 1 base from J, with 11 bases between. CDR3 coding DNA: TGTGCCAGCCGCATGGGAGGGAACACCGGGGAGCTGTTTTTT. Its translation is CASRMGGNTGELFF.

V usage is TRBV29-1 and J usage is TRBJ1-3, with 9 bases lining up with TRBD1. Germline values: CDR1 SQVTM, CDR2 ANQGSEA. V lost 7 bases to trimming and J lost 0 bases; unmatched junction nucleotides: 13. The CDR3 consists of 17 residues. Here the CDR3 DNA reads TGCAGCGCCGCCGGGACAGGGCAAGCCTACTCTGGAAACACCATATATTTT. As protein: CSAAGTGQAYSGNTIYF.

A few counts support this clone. The V call is TRBV6-6, the J call TRBJ1-4; 8 positions match TRBD1. The CDR3 extends over 15 amino acids. After removal of 2 bases from V and 4 bases from J, the junction contained 3 bases not matched to a gene. Germline CDR1 MNHNY, CDR2 SVGAGI (reference sequence). The CDR3 loop is CASSYLDRVNEKLFF. The CDR3 DNA sequence: TGTGCCAGCAGTTACCTGGACAGGGTTAATGAAAAACTGTTTTTT.

For the CDR3, the DNA is TGTGCCTCCGCGAGACAGGGCCTCTATGAAAAACTGTTTTTT. Protein product: CASARQGLYEKLFF. The rearrangement links TRBV19 to TRBJ1-4; 7 nucleotides match TRBD1. The CDR3 extends over 14 amino acids. The germline V gene encodes CDR1 LNHDA and CDR2 SQIVND (reference sequence). V lost 11 bases to trimming and J lost 6 bases; unmatched junction nucleotides: 12.